This T cell receptor beta chain was found in a study of vaccination and CD4 T cells after COVID-19. On this clonotype: Its target is unknown.

As for treatment: approximately 9-day PBMC culture with coronavirus spike peptide pools or control peptides (ViraFEST assay). Convalescent patients tested SARS-CoV-2 PCR positive from March to December 2020, before Alpha, Beta and Delta emerged. CDR1 and CDR2 from the germline V gene are DFQATT and SNEGSKA (reference sequence). The CDR3 totals 13 residues. Trimming left V 3 bases short and J 3 bases short, with 11 bases between. Cultured CD4+ T-cell DNA underwent Oncomine TCR Beta short-read sequencing. TCRdb re-called the PCR reads with MiXCR, one entry per CDR3 protein. The sample includes some 10,000 distinct CDR3 sequences, just under 75% of them seen just once.

The origin of this receptor is a human donor who had recovered from COVID-19. V usage is TRBV20-1 and J usage is TRBJ1-2; tentative D call: TRBD1 (5 bases). Material: CD4+ T cells from blood, cultured in vitro. The CDR3 DNA follows: TGCAGTGCTAGTCGCGCAGGGCACTATGGCTACACCTTC. Translated: CSASRAGHYGYTF.